The text below deals with one T cell receptor beta chain. Using a J-beta primer mix together with a sample-barcoded 5' primer, a second PCR was run for about 6 to 11 cycles. Each cDNA molecule was tagged by a template-switch adaptor that had 12 random nucleotides. TCRdb re-called the 5' RACE reads through MiXCR, storing one row per CDR3 protein. The sample contains some 1,500,000 distinct CDR3 sequences, 40% to 45% of which appear only once. With each sample, at least 5 micrograms of total RNA were extracted. The CDR3 has 20 residues. V shed 5 bases and J 1 base; nucleotides not matched to a gene: 13. Looked up from germline, CDR1 is SEHNR and CDR2 is FQNEAQ (reference sequence). This record comes from a study of blood T cells in healthy people across ages.

This receptor was identified in a woman aged 18-29 years in good health. This chain joins TRBV7-9 and TRBJ2-1; 14 nucleotides agree with TRBD2. The specimen sequenced was blood. CDR3 DNA sequence: TGTGCCAGCAGCCCCCCCCTGACTAGCGGGAGGGCCCCTTCCTACAATGAGCAGTTCTTC. Residues: CASSPPLTSGRAPSYNEQFF. The variable domain in full, with the rest retrieved from reference TRBV7-9 and TRBJ2-1, is DTGVSQNPRHKITKRGQNVTFRCDPISEHNRLYWYRQTLGQGPEFLTYFQNEAQLEKSRLLSDRFSAERPKGSFSTLEIQRTEQGDSAMYLCASSPPLTSGRAPSYNEQFFGPGTRLTVL.